The 25 T cell receptor beta chains below come from one sample, sequenced in a study of identical twins. From the 5' RACE reads, TCRdb called clonotypes with MiXCR, one entry per CDR3 protein. The sample holds 450,000 to 650,000 distinct CDR3 sequences, over 8.5% seen once. This sample also belongs to another study, concerning yellow fever vaccine responses in identical twins.

The sample was PBMCs. These receptors came from a woman between 18 and 29 years old in good health.

The rearrangement joins TRBV7-2 to TRBJ2-7; D is unresolved. The CDR3 has 13 amino acids. V lost 8 bases, J lost 6 bases, and 17 bases lay in between. CDR1 is SGHTA and CDR2 is FQGNSA in the germline V gene. Here the CDR3 reads CASCYGRICEQYF. The CDR3 nucleotides read TGTGCCAGCTGCTACGGCAGAATATGCGAGCAGTACTTC.

This clonotype was counted only a few times. The rearrangement joins TRBV12-3 or TRBV12-4 to TRBJ1-1, with D possibly being TRBD1 (6 bases). Trimming removed 5 bases at V and 2 bases at J, with 12 bases between. The CDR3 runs 14 residues. The CDR3 DNA sequence: TGTGCCAGCAGTCCAGGGGACGGTAACACTGAAGCTTTCTTT. Translating it yields CASSPGDGNTEAFF.

This clonotype was seen many times. V gene TRBV20-1 combines with J gene TRBJ2-4; D is perhaps TRBD2 (6 bases). V was shortened by 6 bases and J by 7 bases, with 16 bases between the two germline ends. The CDR3 sequence is 13 residues long. CDR1 is DFQATT, CDR2 SNEGSKA, per germline (reference sequence). The CDR3 DNA reads TGCAGTGCAAGCGATGCGGGGACTAACATTCAGTACTTC. It encodes CSASDAGTNIQYF.

This clonotype was seen at least ten times. The CDR3 reads CASSYSGRGVQETQYF. The CDR3 bases are TGTGCCAGCAGTTACTCCGGCCGGGGGGTCCAAGAGACCCAGTACTTC. This chain links TRBV6-5 with TRBJ2-5, with 7 bases lining up with TRBD2. Trimming removed 0 bases from V and 1 base from J; junction bases left unmatched: 5. Germline CDR1 and CDR2: MNHEY and SVGAGI. The CDR3 totals 16 residues.

This clonotype appeared a few times. V gene TRBV24-1 combines with J gene TRBJ2-3, with D unclear. Trimming removed 3 bases from V and 2 bases from J, with 8 bases in between. The CDR3 spans 14 residues. The germline V gene has CDR1 KGHDR and CDR2 SFDVKD. CDR3 nucleotide sequence: TGTGCCACCAGTGATACGCAGTCCACAGATACGCAGTATTTT. Translating gives CATSDTQSTDTQYF.

This clonotype was observed a few times. The chain is built from TRBV5-2 and TRBJ2-1; TRBD2 is the table's D call and was not checked against the DNA. TRBV5-2 is a pseudogene segment. The CDR3 length is 22 residues. The CDR3 bases are TGTGCCAGCAAGGGGACAGACGCCGTGGGACTAGCGGGGGGGGCCTCCTACAATGAGCAGTTCTTC. Protein: CASKGTDAVGLAGGASYNEQFF.

The chain is built from TRBV12-3 or TRBV12-4 and TRBJ1-2; D is perhaps TRBD1 (6 bases). The V end lost 4 bases, the J end lost 3 bases, and 12 bases lay between the germline ends. This CDR3 is 14 amino acids long. The DNA for the CDR3 is TGTGCCAGCAGTTACAGGGACGTTTACTATGGCTACACCTTC. It specifies CASSYRDVYYGYTF.

The table lists this clonotype with a few counts. The V gene is TRBV4-2, the J gene TRBJ2-1, with TRBD2 as a possible D gene (5 bases). CDR3 length equals 12 residues. The V and J ends lost 1 base and 11 bases respectively, with 9 bases between them. CDR1 is LGHNA and CDR2 is YNFKEQ in the germline V gene. CDR3 DNA: TGTGCCAGCAGCCAAGCGAGGGCCCAGCAGTTCTTC. It translates to CASSQARAQQFF.

The chain uses TRBV4-1 and TRBJ2-3, with a weak D call TRBD1 (5 bases). With 4 bases removed from V and 4 bases from J, the gap between germline ends came to 21 bases. CDR1 is MGHRA, CDR2 YSYEKL, per germline. The CDR3 sequence is 17 residues long. CDR3: CASSRNIGEGVADTQYF. The CDR3 region has the DNA TGCGCCAGCAGCCGGAATATAGGGGAAGGAGTTGCAGATACGCAGTATTTT.

The sample holds a few counts of this clonotype. The chain carries TRBV19 and TRBJ2-3; D possibly uses TRBD1 or TRBD2 (5 bases each). The germline gives CDR1 LNHDA, CDR2 SQIVND (reference sequence). CDR3 length: 14 amino acids. Trimming cost V 3 bases and J 7 bases, with 14 bases left between them. The CDR3 DNA reads TGTGCCAGTAGTATGCCGGGACCGAGGAATACGCAGTATTTT. This encodes CASSMPGPRNTQYF. Looking up the rest from reference TRBV19 and TRBJ2-3 gives the full variable domain: DGGITQSPKYLFRKEGQNVTLSCEQNLNHDAMYWYRQDPGQGLRLIYYSQIVNDFQKGDIAEGYSVSREKKESFPLTVTSAQKNPTAFYLCASSMPGPRNTQYFGPGTRLTVL.

This clonotype came up a few times. This chain links TRBV12-3 or TRBV12-4 with TRBJ2-2, with TRBD2 identical over 8 bases. This CDR3 spans 14 amino acids. The V and J ends lost 6 bases and 5 bases, in that order; junction bases with no gene match: 5. The CDR3 is CASRMGGRTGELFF. CDR3 in DNA: TGTGCCAGCAGGATGGGCGGGAGGACCGGGGAGCTGTTTTTT.

The V call is TRBV3-1, the J call TRBJ2-5; D gene ambiguous. Per the germline V gene, CDR1 is LGHDT and CDR2 is YNNKEL (reference sequence). The CDR3 runs to 16 residues. V lost 0 bases and J 5 bases, leaving 16 bases between the germline ends. The CDR3 reads CASSQDLEPLGETQYF. The CDR3 nucleotides read TGTGCCAGCAGCCAAGATCTGGAGCCCCTGGGGGAGACCCAGTACTTC.

There are a few counts of this clonotype. V usage is TRBV7-9 and J usage is TRBJ2-1; D not resolved. Per germline, CDR1 SEHNR and CDR2 FQNEAQ (reference sequence). This CDR3 is 13 amino acids long. Trimming removed 7 bases at V and 3 bases at J, with 10 bases between. The CDR3 nucleotides are TGTGCCAGCATGAGGCCGGACTACAATGAGCAGTTCTTC. This codes for CASMRPDYNEQFF.

The chain has TRBV19 and TRBJ2-1, with a weak D call TRBD2 (5 bases). Looked up from germline, CDR1 is LNHDA and CDR2 is SQIVND (reference sequence). This CDR3 is built from 14 residues. Deletions cut 1 base from V and 7 bases from J, with 11 bases between. The CDR3 DNA is TGTGCCAGTAGTATAGGGACTGGCCCAAATGAGCAGTTCTTC. Translated, it gives CASSIGTGPNEQFF.

The table lists this clonotype with many counts. V usage is TRBV29-1 and J usage is TRBJ1-5; TRBD1 matches 8 bases. V trimming: 5 bases; J trimming: 0 bases; junction bases outside the gene matches: 9. The CDR3 is 16 amino acids. Looked up from germline, CDR1 is SQVTM and CDR2 is ANQGSEA. The CDR3 DNA follows: TGCAGCGTTAAACTGGAGGACAGGGTTAGCAATCAGCCCCAGCATTTT. As protein: CSVKLEDRVSNQPQHF.

The chain has TRBV20-1 and TRBJ2-7; D call uncertain. This CDR3 has 15 amino acids. Germline V gene data show CDR1 as DFQATT and CDR2 as SNEGSKA (reference sequence). Trimming took 5 bases from V and 0 from J, leaving 17 bases between them. CDR3 in DNA: TGCAGTGCTCCCCCCCCTTCATTGAGCTCCTACGAGCAGTACTTC. This codes for CSAPPPSLSSYEQYF.

This clonotype was recorded a few times. The chain carries TRBV5-1 and TRBJ2-5, with TRBD2 identical over 8 bases. The V and J ends lost 5 bases and 0 bases, in that order; junction bases with no gene match: 9. Germline CDR1 and CDR2: SGHRS and YFSETQ. CDR3 length: 16 amino acids. CDR3 protein: CASRTSSRGDQETQYF. As DNA, the CDR3 is TGCGCCAGCAGGACCTCCTCGCGGGGGGACCAAGAGACCCAGTACTTC.

This clonotype was observed a few times. The chain employs TRBV9 and TRBJ2-5, with D possibly being TRBD1 or TRBD2 (5 bases each). This CDR3 comprises 15 residues. Trimming pared 6 bases from V and 2 bases from J, leaving 17 bases between. CDR1 SGDLS and CDR2 YYNGEE come from the germline V gene. This CDR3 reads CASTTGAKQQETQYF. The CDR3 DNA reads TGTGCCAGCACCACCGGGGCTAAACAGCAAGAGACCCAGTACTTC.

This clonotype was picked up many times. This chain's CDR3 is CSASGGSYNEQFF. CDR3 sequence (DNA): TGCAGTGCTAGCGGGGGGTCCTACAATGAGCAGTTCTTC. This chain connects TRBV20-1 to TRBJ2-1, with 7 positions matching TRBD2. V was pared by 3 bases and J by 1 base, with 0 bases of the junction left unmatched. The CDR3 covers 13 residues. The germline CDR1 and CDR2 sequences are DFQATT and SNEGSKA (reference sequence).

This clonotype was seen a handful of times. The chain has TRBV15 and TRBJ1-6; D not resolved. This CDR3 is built from 14 residues. V lost 0 bases and J lost 10, with 10 bases in between. Germline V gives CDR1 LNHNV, CDR2 YYDKDF (reference sequence). The CDR3 bases are TGTGCCACCAGCAGAGATGGCGGGAAATCACCCCTCCACTTT. Its translation is CATSRDGGKSPLHF.

This clonotype appeared many times. The rearrangement joins TRBV27 to TRBJ2-1, with 9 bases identical to TRBD1. After removal of 5 bases from V and 6 bases from J, the junction contained 5 bases not matched to a gene. Germline-derived CDR1 and CDR2 are MNHEY and SMNVEV (reference sequence). This CDR3 comprises 14 residues. CDR3 amino acids: CASSKGQGRNEQFF. In DNA, the CDR3 is TGTGCCAGCAGTAAAGGACAGGGGCGCAATGAGCAGTTCTTC.

The chain is built from TRBV29-1 and TRBJ1-2, with D unresolved. In germline, CDR1 is SQVTM, CDR2 ANQGSEA. V was trimmed by 1 base and J by 3 bases, leaving 15 bases between them. The CDR3 runs to 15 residues. This CDR3 reads CSVEGSAGGYYGYTF. The CDR3 DNA reads TGCAGCGTTGAAGGTTCGGCAGGAGGATACTATGGCTACACCTTC.

This clonotype was picked up a small number of times. The chain joins TRBV12-3 or TRBV12-4 to TRBJ2-1, with TRBD2 matching over 10 bases. This CDR3 has 13 amino acids. The V and J ends lost 8 bases and 5 bases, in that order; junction bases with no gene match: 3. The CDR3 spells CASGGLADNEQFF. CDR3 in DNA: TGTGCCAGCGGAGGACTAGCGGACAATGAGCAGTTCTTC.

V and J are TRBV4-3 and TRBJ2-1; a possible D gene is TRBD2 (5 bases). The germline V gene encodes CDR1 LGHNA and CDR2 YSLEER. Trimming pared 8 bases from V and 5 bases from J, leaving 13 bases between. The CDR3 is 13 amino acids. The DNA of the CDR3 is TGCGCCAGCGGGCGGGTGGAACACAATGAGCAGTTCTTC. This codes for CASGRVEHNEQFF.

This clonotype was observed at least ten times. V and J are TRBV20-1 and TRBJ2-7; 8 nucleotides line up with TRBD1. The CDR3 covers 13 residues. V shed 5 bases, J shed 1 base, and the junction held 4 bases outside the gene matches. Germline CDR1 DFQATT, CDR2 SNEGSKA (reference sequence). This chain's CDR3 is CSARQGKSYEQYF. The CDR3 nucleotides read TGCAGTGCTCGACAGGGGAAGTCCTACGAGCAGTACTTC.